This record concerns one T cell receptor (beta chain) sequence. Its target is not known. Combining a sample-barcoded 5' primer with a J-beta primer mix, a second PCR ran for roughly 7 to 11 cycles. A template-switch adaptor containing 12 random nucleotides labeled each cDNA molecule. TCRdb redid the calling of the 5' RACE reads with MiXCR, one entry per CDR3 protein. Here the sample spans some 920,000 distinct CDR3 sequences, roughly 51% being singletons. These data belong to a study of blood T cells in healthy people across ages. General study findings and limits: Those diversity estimates obtained from one million T cells were thought to be underestimates. Compared with aged donors, long-lived donors showed fewer expanded clones, suggesting selection.

There are 15 residues in the CDR3. The germline V gene encodes CDR1 MNHEY and CDR2 SMNVEV (reference sequence). Trimming at V came to 5 bases and at J to 4 bases, leaving 8 bases not matched to a gene. The chain couples TRBV27 to TRBJ2-3, with 8 bases aligning to TRBD2. The sample was blood. This TCR was sampled from a woman between 55 and 75 years old in good health. Written as DNA, the CDR3 is TGTGCCAGCAGTCCAGCGGGAGCGAGCGCAGATACGCAGTATTTT. This sequence encodes CASSPAGASADTQYF.